These T cell receptor beta chains were read from a single sample in a study of blood T cells in healthy people across ages. TCRdb itself ran the 5' RACE reads through MiXCR, one entry per CDR3 protein. The sample records about 1.8 million distinct CDR3 sequences, about 49% being singletons. Specimen: blood. These receptors were collected from a woman aged 40 to 55 in good health. Both conserved end residues are part of each CDR3. D genes are given only for firm matches. Not every row has a clone size; where given, it reads once, few, many or a size class.

>.|TRBJ1-2|TRBV28|.
CATFRNYGYTF
TGTGCCACCTTCAGGAACTATGGCTACACCTTC
>.|TRBJ1-6|TRBV6-5|.
CASSFREGVNSPLHF
TGTGCCAGCAGTTTCAGGGAGGGGGTTAATTCACCCCTCCACTTT
>.|TRBJ2-1|TRBV2|TRBD1
CASSENRGLRNEQFF
TGTGCCAGCAGTGAAAACAGGGGGTTGAGGAATGAGCAGTTCTTC
>.|TRBJ2-5|TRBV9|TRBD2
CASSVLAGYVETQYF
TGTGCCAGCAGCGTGCTAGCGGGGTACGTGGAGACCCAGTACTTC
>.|TRBJ2-3|TRBV20-1|TRBD1
CSAKKPGQRTDTQYF
TGCAGTGCTAAGAAGCCGGGACAGAGGACAGATACGCAGTATTTT
>.|TRBJ2-1|TRBV6-2/TRBV6-3|TRBD2
CASSSPVAGNEQFF
TGTGCCAGCAGTTCCCCAGTAGCGGGCAATGAGCAGTTCTTC
>.|TRBJ2-3|TRBV7-9|.
CASSLSPSLTDTDTQYF
TGTGCCAGCAGCTTAAGCCCATCACTAACGGATACAGATACGCAGTATTTT
>once|TRBJ1-4|TRBV29-1|.
CSVGQTSTNEKLFF
TGCAGCGTTGGACAGACCTCAACTAATGAAAAACTGTTTTTT
>few|TRBJ2-3|TRBV4-3|.
CASSRYRDVADTQYF
TGCGCCAGCAGCCGTTACAGGGATGTTGCAGATACGCAGTATTTT
>few|TRBJ2-7|TRBV4-3|.
CASSQDRGVQANEQYF
TGCGCCAGCAGCCAAGATAGGGGAGTACAGGCCAACGAGCAGTACTTC
>.|TRBJ2-7|TRBV27|TRBD2
CASRANRRGLAVPYEQYF
TGTGCCAGCAGAGCAAACCGGCGGGGACTAGCGGTCCCCTACGAGCAGTACTTC
>.|TRBJ1-2|TRBV6-2/TRBV6-3|.
CASGSTQIGRPGGTNYGYTF
TGTGCCAGCGGTTCCACACAGATAGGACGCCCCGGGGGCACTAACTATGGCTACACCTTC
>.|TRBJ2-3|TRBV5-6|TRBD2
CASSLLRLAGGHTDTQYF
TGTGCCAGCAGCTTGCTTCGCCTAGCGGGGGGCCACACAGATACGCAGTATTTT
>.|TRBJ1-2|TRBV20-1|TRBD1
CSARGRDRTVYGYTF
TGCAGTGCTAGAGGCCGGGACAGGACCGTCTATGGCTACACCTTC
>.|TRBJ2-5|TRBV20-1|.
CSASGTGQETQYF
TGCAGTGCTAGTGGGACGGGGCAAGAGACCCAGTACTTC
>few|TRBJ2-5|TRBV27|.
CASSLIGAEETQYF
TGTGCCAGCAGTTTAATTGGGGCGGAAGAGACCCAGTACTTC
>.|TRBJ2-3|TRBV7-2|.
CASSLEPLPHTQYF
TGTGCCAGCAGCTTAGAGCCCCTACCCCATACGCAGTATTTT
>once|TRBJ1-6|TRBV20-1|.
CSARPGAGQNSPLHF
TGCAGTGCCCGGCCAGGGGCAGGGCAGAATTCACCCCTCCACTTT
>.|TRBJ2-3|TRBV4-3|TRBD2
CASSESRGITDTQYF
TGCGCCAGCAGCGAGTCGCGGGGGATCACAGATACGCAGTATTTT
>.|TRBJ2-1|TRBV6-2/TRBV6-3|.
CASKKGAGAPYYNEQFF
TGTGCCAGCAAAAAGGGGGCGGGGGCGCCGTATTACAATGAGCAGTTCTTC
>few|TRBJ2-4|TRBV28|.
CASSSPKGAKNIQYF
TGTGCCAGCAGTTCCCCCAAGGGAGCCAAAAACATTCAGTACTTC
>.|TRBJ2-3|TRBV27|.
CASSRQQGGPYF
TGTGCCAGCAGCCGTCAACAGGGTGGTCCGTATTTT
>.|TRBJ2-3|TRBV5-1|.
CASGLALGTDTQYF
TGCGCCAGCGGCTTGGCCCTGGGCACAGATACGCAGTATTTT
>.|TRBJ1-4|TRBV29-1|TRBD1
CSVLSRDRKTNEKLFF
TGCAGCGTTTTGTCCCGGGACAGGAAAACTAATGAAAAACTGTTTTTT
>.|TRBJ2-7|TRBV20-1|TRBD1
CSASPGTGRTYEQYF
TGCAGTGCTAGTCCCGGGACAGGGCGGACCTACGAGCAGTACTTC
>.|TRBJ2-7|TRBV6-2/TRBV6-3|.
CASSYRGQLEQYF
TGTGCCAGCAGTTACCGAGGACAGCTCGAGCAGTACTTC
>.|TRBJ1-2|TRBV4-3|TRBD1
CASSQEGTGGSGHTF
TGCGCCAGCAGCCAAGAAGGGACAGGGGGCAGTGGCCACACCTTC
>.|TRBJ2-7|TRBV2|TRBD1
CASSKDRVEQYF
TGTGCCAGCAGTAAGGACAGGGTTGAGCAGTACTTC
>.|TRBJ2-4|TRBV7-9|.
CASSLGEGWTAKNIQYF
TGTGCCAGCAGCTTAGGGGAAGGGTGGACGGCCAAAAACATTCAGTACTTC
>.|TRBJ1-2|TRBV15|TRBD1
CATSTSGTGAHGYTF
TGTGCCACCAGTACATCCGGGACAGGGGCCCATGGCTACACCTTC
>.|TRBJ2-7|TRBV7-9|TRBD1
CASSLDQGVTHEQYF
TGTGCCAGCAGCTTAGATCAGGGGGTTACGCACGAGCAGTACTTC
>.|TRBJ2-5|TRBV20-1|TRBD1
CSARQGRGNEQYF
TGCAGTGCGAGACAGGGTCGGGGTAATGAGCAGTACTTC
>.|TRBJ2-3|TRBV4-3|TRBD2
CASSPSVGIRGGEGTDTQYF
TGCGCCAGCAGCCCCAGCGTTGGGATTCGGGGCGGGGAGGGTACAGATACGCAGTATTTT
>.|TRBJ1-2|TRBV20-1|.
CSVIYGYTF
TGCAGTGTTATCTATGGCTACACCTTC
>once|TRBJ1-2|TRBV29-1|.
CSVEDPGWGSGCTF
TGCAGCGTTGAAGACCCGGGGTGGGGTAGTGGCTGCACCTTC
>.|TRBJ2-1|TRBV20-1|TRBD2
CSARDLRRLAGPSVNEQFF
TGCAGTGCTAGAGATTTGAGGCGGTTAGCGGGGCCTTCTGTGAATGAGCAGTTCTTC
>many|TRBJ2-3|TRBV29-1|.
CSVEGSQSTDTQYF
TGCAGCGTTGAGGGCAGTCAGAGCACAGATACGCAGTATTTT
>.|TRBJ2-1|TRBV11-2|.
CASSGRSSYNERYF
TGTGCCAGCAGCGGGCGGAGCTCCTACAATGAGCGGTACTTC
>.|TRBJ2-5|TRBV4-3|TRBD1
CASSQDGNRGSGQYF
TGCGCCAGCAGCCAAGACGGAAACAGGGGCTCAGGGCAGTACTTC
>.|TRBJ2-2|TRBV7-8|TRBD2
CASSPKFGLAGGPSTGELFF
TGTGCCAGCAGCCCCAAATTCGGACTAGCGGGGGGGCCTAGTACCGGGGAGCTGTTTTTT
>.|TRBJ1-5|TRBV6-5|TRBD1
CASSYGQGRQPQHF
TGTGCCAGCAGTTACGGACAGGGTCGCCAGCCCCAGCATTTT
>few|TRBJ2-7|TRBV5-1|.
CASSFNGGDTYEQYF
TGCGCCAGCAGCTTTAACGGCGGGGATACCTACGAGCAGTACTTC